This TCR beta chain was captured by sequencing in a study of blood T cell repertoires in COVID-19. Study as a whole: Sites in the United States, Italy and Spain provided acute and convalescent COVID-19 samples. PBMCs, B-cell-depleted T cells, or T cells provided the cDNA or gDNA that made up the material.

Original data processing: Using reference gene primer amplification, nucleated cell counts were estimated. The protocol was immunoSEQ multiplex PCR, while the TCRdb copy is restricted to in-frame clones and leaves out a portion. V, J and clone size were drawn from that table, and D and trimming were deduced from the DNA. The sample has some 130,000 clones, more than 75% seen once; the top ten hold approximately 10%. CDR1 and CDR2 from the germline V gene are LNHDA and SQIVND (reference sequence). CDR3 length: 14 residues. Trimming cost V 7 bases and J 7 bases; bases outside gene matches: 9. The sequence derives from a man aged 55 to 70 who had recovered from COVID-19. The chain has TRBV19 and TRBJ1-1; 10 bases map to TRBD1. The sequenced material came from peripheral blood. The CDR3 coding sequence is TGTGCCAGTACTACCCGGACAGGGGGGAGTGAAGCTTTCTTT. The encoded protein is CASTTRTGGSEAFF.